These 10 T cell receptor beta chains originate from one sample sequenced in a study of memory CD4+ T cells and cytomegalovirus serostatus. Single viable CD3+CD4+CD8-CD45RO+ cells were sorted as the memory CD4+ T cells. Sequencing used immunoSEQ multiplex PCR; TCRdb keeps in-frame clones, though not all of them. Among around 54,000 clones listed, 60% to 75% were seen once. The specimen was memory CD4+ T cells from blood. These receptors originate from an adult in good health and CMV-seropositive.

The chain couples TRBV30 to TRBJ2-5; 9 bases are shared with TRBD1. Germline CDR1 GTSNPN, CDR2 SVGIG (reference sequence). Trimming took 4 bases from V and 3 from J; bases not matched to a gene: 6. This CDR3 is built from 14 residues. CDR3 bases: TGTGCCTGGAACCCCGGGACAGGGAAAGAGACCCAGTACTTC. This translates into CAWNPGTGKETQYF.

The rearrangement joins TRBV10-2 to TRBJ1-5, with 8 bases that match TRBD1. This CDR3 region has 14 residues. V shed 5 bases, J shed 2 bases, and the junction held 2 bases outside the gene matches. Germline V gene lookup returns CDR1 WSHSY and CDR2 SAAADI. This CDR3 reads CASSPGGGNQPQHF. DNA of the CDR3: TGCGCCAGCAGTCCAGGGGGCGGCAATCAGCCCCAGCATTTT.

This clone was counted many times. V gene TRBV7-9 combines with J gene TRBJ2-5, with a possible D match to TRBD2 (5 bases). The CDR3 has 13 residues. Trimming removed 5 bases at V and 3 bases at J, with 10 bases between. In germline, CDR1 is SEHNR, CDR2 FQNEAQ (reference sequence). The CDR3 nucleotides read TGTGCCAGCAGCACTAGTACCAAAGAGACCCAGTACTTC. Protein sequence: CASSTSTKETQYF.

This chain joins TRBV5-6 and TRBJ1-2; no reliable D call. The germline V gene has CDR1 SGHDT and CDR2 YYEEEE. The CDR3 covers 13 residues. V lost 6 bases, J lost 8 bases, and 17 bases lay in between. The CDR3 nucleotides read TGTGCCAGCACCGAGAGCAGGTCGGGCGGCTACACCTTC. It codes for CASTESRSGGYTF.

This clone was picked up many times. The chain couples TRBV6-5 to TRBJ1-1, with TRBD1 matching over 9 bases. Germline V gives CDR1 MNHEY, CDR2 SVGAGI. The V segment lost 8 bases and the J segment 3 bases; nucleotides outside the gene matches: 7. CDR3 size: 14 residues. CDR3 sequence (DNA): TGTGCCAGCCGGGACAGGGCTTCTTACACTGAAGCTTTCTTT. It yields the protein CASRDRASYTEAFF.

The chain links TRBV30 to TRBJ2-6, with D unresolved. The germline V gene encodes CDR1 GTSNPN and CDR2 SVGIG (reference sequence). CDR3 length equals 11 residues. Trimming left V 4 bases short and J 2 bases short, with 0 bases between. Written as DNA, the CDR3 is TGTGCCTGGACTGGGGCCAACGTCCTGACTTTC. The encoded protein is CAWTGANVLTF.

V and J are TRBV30 and TRBJ1-5, with D unresolved. Trimming removed 1 base from V and 1 base from J, with 5 bases in between. This CDR3 spans 13 amino acids. Looked up from germline, CDR1 is GTSNPN and CDR2 is SVGIG (reference sequence). CDR3 DNA: TGTGCCTGGAGTGCAATGAGCAATCAGCCCCAGCATTTT. It yields the protein CAWSAMSNQPQHF.

V usage is TRBV6-5 and J usage is TRBJ1-2, with D unclear. The CDR3 consists of 14 residues. V gave up 6 bases and J gave up 2 bases, with 13 bases separating them. Germline CDR1 and CDR2: MNHEY and SVGAGI. The CDR3 DNA reads as TGTGCCAGCAGCTACGGAACTCTCAACTATGGCTACACCTTC. Encoded protein: CASSYGTLNYGYTF.

The chain uses TRBV2 and TRBJ2-3; TRBD2 agrees at 14 bases. The germline V gene encodes CDR1 SNHLY and CDR2 FYNNEI. Trimming cost V 11 bases and J 8 bases; bases outside gene matches: 12. CDR3 size: 15 residues. CDR3 bases: TGTGCCTGCCTGGGACTAGCGGGAGTGGGTGGTACGCAGTATTTT. Its translation is CACLGLAGVGGTQYF. The full variable domain, in which reference TRBV2 and TRBJ2-3 provide the parts outside the CDR3, is EPEVTQTPSHQVTQMGQEVILRCVPISNHLYFYWYRQILGQKVEFLVSFYNNEISEKSEIFDDQFSVERPDGSNFTLKIRSTKLEDSAMYFCACLGLAGVGGTQYFGPGTRLTVL.

The rearrangement joins TRBV13 to TRBJ2-5, with D possibly matching TRBD1 (5 bases). Germline loops: CDR1 PRHDT, CDR2 FYEKMQ (reference sequence). There are 13 residues in the CDR3. Trimming took 6 bases from V and 4 from J, leaving 12 bases between them. CDR3 coding DNA: TGTGCCAGCAGAAGGCAGGGCGGAGAGACCCAGTACTTC. Its translation: CASRRQGGETQYF.